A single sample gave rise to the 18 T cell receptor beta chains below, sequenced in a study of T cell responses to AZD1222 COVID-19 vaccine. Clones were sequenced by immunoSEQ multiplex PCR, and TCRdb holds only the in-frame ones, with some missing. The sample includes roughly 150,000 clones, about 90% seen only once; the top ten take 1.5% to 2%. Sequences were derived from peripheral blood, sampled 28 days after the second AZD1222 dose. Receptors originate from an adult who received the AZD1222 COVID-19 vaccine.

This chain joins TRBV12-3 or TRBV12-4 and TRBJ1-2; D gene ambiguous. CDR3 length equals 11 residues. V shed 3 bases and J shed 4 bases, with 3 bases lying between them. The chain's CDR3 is CASSFSYGYTF. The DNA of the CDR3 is TGTGCCAGCAGTTTCAGCTATGGCTACACCTTC.

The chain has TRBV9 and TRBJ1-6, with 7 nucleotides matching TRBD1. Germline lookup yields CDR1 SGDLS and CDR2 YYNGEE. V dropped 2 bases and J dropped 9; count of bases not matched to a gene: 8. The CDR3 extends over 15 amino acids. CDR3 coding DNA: TGTGCCAGCAGCGTCGACCAGGGGGGTGGTTCACCCCTCCACTTT. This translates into CASSVDQGGGSPLHF.

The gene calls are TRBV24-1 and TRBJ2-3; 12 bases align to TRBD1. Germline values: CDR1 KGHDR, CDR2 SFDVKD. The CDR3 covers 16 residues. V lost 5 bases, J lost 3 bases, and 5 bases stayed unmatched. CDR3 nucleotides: TGTGCCACCAGTGTGGGGACAGGGGGCGCGACAGATACGCAGTATTTT. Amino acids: CATSVGTGGATDTQYF.

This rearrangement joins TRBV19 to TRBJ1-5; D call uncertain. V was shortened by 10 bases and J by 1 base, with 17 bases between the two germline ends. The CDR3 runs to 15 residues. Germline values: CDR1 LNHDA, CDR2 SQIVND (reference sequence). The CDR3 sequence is CATSGKRESNQPQHF. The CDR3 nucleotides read TGTGCCACTAGCGGTAAAAGGGAAAGCAATCAGCCCCAGCATTTT.

The CDR3 DNA follows: TGCGCCAGCAGCTTGGTAGGGGAGGGTACGCAGTATTTT. This gives the protein CASSLVGEGTQYF. The rearrangement uses TRBV5-1 and TRBJ2-3; 7 nucleotides match TRBD2. V trimming: 0 bases; J trimming: 8 bases; junction bases outside the gene matches: 3. This CDR3 comprises 13 residues. CDR1 and CDR2 (germline): SGHRS, YFSETQ. Based on the CDR3 plus reference TRBV5-1 and TRBJ2-3, the full variable domain is KAGVTQTPRYLIKTRGQQVTLSCSPISGHRSVSWYQQTPGQGLQFLFEYFSETQRNKGNFPGRFSGRQFSNSRSEMNVSTLELGDSALYLCASSLVGEGTQYFGPGTRLTVL.

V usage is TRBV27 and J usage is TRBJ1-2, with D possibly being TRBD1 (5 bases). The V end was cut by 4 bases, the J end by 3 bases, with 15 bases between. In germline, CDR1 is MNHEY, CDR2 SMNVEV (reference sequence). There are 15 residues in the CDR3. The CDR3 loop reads CASSSFYGADYGYTF. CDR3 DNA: TGTGCCAGCAGTTCTTTCTACGGGGCAGACTATGGCTACACCTTC.

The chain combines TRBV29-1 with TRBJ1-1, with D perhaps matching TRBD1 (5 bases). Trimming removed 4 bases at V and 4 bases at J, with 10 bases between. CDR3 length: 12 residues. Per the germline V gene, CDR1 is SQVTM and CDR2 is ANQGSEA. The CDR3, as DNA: TGCAGCGTTGGGCAGGGCTTCACTGAAGCTTTCTTT. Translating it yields CSVGQGFTEAFF. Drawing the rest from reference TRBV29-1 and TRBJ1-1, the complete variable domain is SAVISQKPSRDICQRGTSLTIQCQVDSQVTMMFWYRQQPGQSLTLIATANQGSEATYESGFVIDKFPISRPNLTFSTLTVSNMSPEDSSIYLCSVGQGFTEAFFGQGTRLTVV.

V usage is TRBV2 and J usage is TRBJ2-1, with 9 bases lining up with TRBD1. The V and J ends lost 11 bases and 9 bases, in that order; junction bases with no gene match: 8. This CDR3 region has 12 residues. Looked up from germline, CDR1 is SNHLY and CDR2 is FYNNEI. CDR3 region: CAGGTGISEQFF. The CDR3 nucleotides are TGTGCCGGCGGGACAGGGATTAGTGAGCAGTTCTTC. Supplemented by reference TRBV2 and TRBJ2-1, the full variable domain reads EPEVTQTPSHQVTQMGQEVILRCVPISNHLYFYWYRQILGQKVEFLVSFYNNEISEKSEIFDDQFSVERPDGSNFTLKIRSTKLEDSAMYFCAGGTGISEQFFGPGTRLTVL.

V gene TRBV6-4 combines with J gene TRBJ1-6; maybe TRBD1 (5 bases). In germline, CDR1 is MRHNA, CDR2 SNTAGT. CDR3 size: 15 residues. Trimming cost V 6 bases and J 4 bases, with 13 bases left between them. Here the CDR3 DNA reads TGTGCCAGCAGCGCTCAGGGAGTTTATAATTCACCCCTCCACTTT. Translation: CASSAQGVYNSPLHF.

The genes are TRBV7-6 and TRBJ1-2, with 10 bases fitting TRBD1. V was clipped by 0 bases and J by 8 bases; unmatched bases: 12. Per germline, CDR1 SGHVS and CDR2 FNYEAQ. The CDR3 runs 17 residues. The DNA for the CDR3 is TGTGCCAGCAGCTTAGCCCCCCGAACGGGACAGGGGATCGGCTACACCTTC. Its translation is CASSLAPRTGQGIGYTF.

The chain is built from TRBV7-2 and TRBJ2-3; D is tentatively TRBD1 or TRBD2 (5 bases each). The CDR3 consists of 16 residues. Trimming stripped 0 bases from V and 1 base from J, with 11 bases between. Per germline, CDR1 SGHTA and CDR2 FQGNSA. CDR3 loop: CASSLAAGSGTDTQYF. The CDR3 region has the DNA TGTGCCAGCAGCTTAGCGGCAGGGAGCGGCACAGATACGCAGTATTTT.

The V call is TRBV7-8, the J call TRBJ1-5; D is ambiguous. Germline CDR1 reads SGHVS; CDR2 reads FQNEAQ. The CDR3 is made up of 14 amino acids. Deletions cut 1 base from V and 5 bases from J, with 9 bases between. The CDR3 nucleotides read TGTGCCAGCAGCTTAGTACACCTTTATCAGCCCCAGCATTTT. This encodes CASSLVHLYQPQHF.

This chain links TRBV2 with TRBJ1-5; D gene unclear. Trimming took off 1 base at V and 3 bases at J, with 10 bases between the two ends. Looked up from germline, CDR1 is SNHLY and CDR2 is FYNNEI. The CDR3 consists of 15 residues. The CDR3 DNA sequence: TGTGCCAGCAGTGAAGAGTCCACAGTCAATCAGCCCCAGCATTTT. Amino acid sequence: CASSEESTVNQPQHF.

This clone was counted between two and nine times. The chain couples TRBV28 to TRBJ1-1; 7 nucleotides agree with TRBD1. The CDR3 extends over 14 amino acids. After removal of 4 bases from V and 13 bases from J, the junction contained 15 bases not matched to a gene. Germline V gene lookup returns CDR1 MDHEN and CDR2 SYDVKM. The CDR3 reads CASSSRTGGWGGFF. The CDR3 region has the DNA TGTGCCAGCAGTTCTAGGACAGGCGGTTGGGGGGGTTTCTTT.

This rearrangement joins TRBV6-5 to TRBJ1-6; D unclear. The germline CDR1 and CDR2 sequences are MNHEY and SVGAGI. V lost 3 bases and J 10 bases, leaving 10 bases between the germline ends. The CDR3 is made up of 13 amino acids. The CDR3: CASSYTPLSPLHF. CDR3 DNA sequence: TGTGCCAGCAGTTATACCCCCCTATCACCCCTCCACTTT.

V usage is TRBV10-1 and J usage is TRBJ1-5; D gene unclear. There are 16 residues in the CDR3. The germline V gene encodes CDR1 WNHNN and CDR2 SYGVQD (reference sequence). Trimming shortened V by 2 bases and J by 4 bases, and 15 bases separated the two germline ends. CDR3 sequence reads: CASSEESPWRNQPQHF. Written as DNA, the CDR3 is TGCGCCAGCAGTGAGGAGTCCCCCTGGAGAAATCAGCCCCAGCATTTT.

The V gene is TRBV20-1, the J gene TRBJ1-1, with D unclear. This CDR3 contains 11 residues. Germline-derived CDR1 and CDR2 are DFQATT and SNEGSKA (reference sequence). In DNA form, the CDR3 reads TGCAGCCTTGGTAAGAACACTGAAGCTTTCTTT. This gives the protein CSLGKNTEAFF.

This CDR3 is CASSEVGTYEQYV. The DNA for the CDR3 is TGCGCCAGCAGTGAGGTGGGAACCTACGAGCAGTACGTC. This chain joins TRBV10-1 and TRBJ2-7; no definite D call. Germline V gene lookup returns CDR1 WNHNN and CDR2 SYGVQD (reference sequence). The CDR3 runs 13 residues. Trimming removed 2 bases at V and 2 bases at J, with 7 bases between.